By share of the sample, the clone carrying this TCR beta chain is medium-sized (0.01 to 0.1%). Amplification of TCR beta used genomic DNA extracted from peripheral blood. This specimen comes from a study of T cell repertoires in aging, cancer and after chemotherapy. On the study more broadly: Donor ages fell into six groups from 30 or younger up to 70 or older.

Per germline, CDR1 MNHNS and CDR2 SASEGT. The CDR3 covers 13 residues. Trimming shortened V by 8 bases and J by 5 bases, and 15 bases separated the two germline ends. Rearranged V-D-J TRB sequences were amplified with a mixed TRB-A/B primer pool. Each CDR3 protein is one row after TCRdb ran MiXCR on the multiplex PCR reads. The sample includes 6,500 to 9,500 distinct CDR3 sequences, 20% to 30% of them seen just once. The V and J genes are TRBV6-1 and TRBJ2-5; D may be TRBD1 or TRBD2 (6 bases each). Sample: blood. The sequence derives from a human donor with a blood cancer. CDR3 nucleotide sequence: TGTGCCAGCCGAATAGGGGGGTTGGAGACCCAGTACTTC. It translates to CASRIGGLETQYF.